This T cell receptor beta chain was sequenced in a study of cytomegalovirus exposure and HLA in healthy donors. Trimming took 0 bases from V and 3 from J, leaving 9 bases between them. The V gene's germline CDR1 is SGHRS and CDR2 YFSETQ. The CDR3 runs to 14 residues. The table came from immunoSEQ multiplex PCR; TCRdb's copy has only in-frame clones and leaves some out. The sample lists about 240,000 clones, approximately 86% occurring once. The sequencing sample was made of PBMCs. The gene calls are TRBV5-1 and TRBJ2-5; D is possibly TRBD1 (6 bases). The clonotype was recovered from a woman aged 25 to 39 in good health and CMV-seropositive. CDR3 residues: CASSLDTGKETQYF. CDR3 nucleotides: TGCGCCAGCAGCTTGGATACAGGGAAAGAGACCCAGTACTTC.